This T cell receptor (beta chain) was profiled in a study of post-analysis software for immune sequencing data. At the level of the study: Clinical courses comprised relapsing-remitting, secondary progressive and progressive-relapsing multiple sclerosis.

V lost 5 bases and J 7 bases, leaving 23 bases between the germline ends. Germline V gene lookup returns CDR1 SEHNR and CDR2 FQNEAQ (reference sequence). This CDR3 contains 16 residues. A note on this clonotype: Its antigen is currently unknown.

Unique molecular identifiers featured in each of the TCR beta cDNA libraries. Input populations of roughly 0.85 to 11 million T cells gave rise to around 500,000 cDNA molecules. One entry per CDR3 protein, called by TCRdb with MiXCR from the PCR reads. The table shows fewer than 850,000 distinct CDR3 sequences, with less than 35% occurring only once. Study-level points and caveats: There was significantly lower normalized Chao1 diversity in multiple sclerosis patients than in controls. Samples from a shared batch, those prepared together, strongly co-clustered by F measure. Five or six TRBV segments, TRBV5-6, TRBV5-1 and TRBV20-1 among them, were found more frequent in patients than controls.

The sequenced material came from blood. V usage is TRBV7-9 and J usage is TRBJ1-2; D remains unclear. The receptor was isolated from a girl aged 5-17 years with multiple sclerosis. In DNA form, the CDR3 reads TGTGCCAGCAGCCGCACGGGAAGAGAACGACTAGTTGGCTACACCTTC. It is translated as CASSRTGRERLVGYTF.